What follows describes a single TCR beta chain. These data are taken from a study of monozygotic twins with inflammatory bowel disease. TCRdb reprocessed the 5' RACE reads, keeping one entry per CDR3 protein, no DNA. The sample has just over 300,000 distinct CDR3 sequences, and its top ten clones hold roughly 5.8%. CDR1 is SGHTA and CDR2 is FQGNSA in the germline V gene. This CDR3 has 13 residues. The receptor's source is a human donor with ulcerative colitis or Crohn's disease, or a healthy co-twin of an affected twin (not recorded which). The source material was blood. The chain carries TRBV7-2 and TRBJ1-5; the D call of TRBD1 rests on TCRdb alone, since no DNA is present to check it. CDR3 in amino acids: CASSRDRNQPQHF.